This entry features one T cell receptor beta chain sequence. The protocol was immunoSEQ multiplex PCR, while the TCRdb copy is restricted to in-frame clones and leaves out a portion. Of more than 80,000 clones detected, about 83% appear once; the ten largest clones hold over 1.1%. V was clipped by 4 bases and J by 3 bases, with 15 bases between them. The CDR3 runs 14 residues. Germline V CDR1 and CDR2: GTSNPN, SVGIG (reference sequence). This specimen belongs to a study of lymphopenia after photon versus proton radiotherapy. The starting material was peripheral blood, obtained from a patient treated with proton-based radiotherapy. The chain uses TRBV30 and TRBJ1-2; no clear D. The source of this sequence is a man in his 60s with pancreatic cancer. The CDR3 reads CAWMRLLSDYGYTF. CDR3 coding DNA: TGTGCCTGGATGCGGTTACTTAGCGACTATGGCTACACCTTC.